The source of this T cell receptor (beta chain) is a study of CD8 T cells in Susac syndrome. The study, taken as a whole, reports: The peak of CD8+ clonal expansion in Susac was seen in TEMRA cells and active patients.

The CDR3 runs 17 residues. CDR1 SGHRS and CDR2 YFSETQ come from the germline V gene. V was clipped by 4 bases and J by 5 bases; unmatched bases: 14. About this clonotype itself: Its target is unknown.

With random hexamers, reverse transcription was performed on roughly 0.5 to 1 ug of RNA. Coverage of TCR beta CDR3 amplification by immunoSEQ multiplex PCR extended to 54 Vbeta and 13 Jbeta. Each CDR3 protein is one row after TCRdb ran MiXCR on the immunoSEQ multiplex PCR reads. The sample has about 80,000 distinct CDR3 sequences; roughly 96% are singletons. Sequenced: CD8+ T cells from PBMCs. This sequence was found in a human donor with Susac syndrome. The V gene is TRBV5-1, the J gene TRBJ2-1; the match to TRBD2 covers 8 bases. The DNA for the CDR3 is TGCGCCAGCAGCGGATTTTACACGGGAGGGCTAGACAATGAGCAGTTCTTC. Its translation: CASSGFYTGGLDNEQFF.